These 25 T cell receptor beta chains originate from one sample sequenced in a study of T cell repertoires in cytomegalovirus infection. TCRdb called the reads again in MiXCR, with one record for every CDR3 protein. The table shows a few hundred thousand distinct CDR3 sequences, with almost 30% occurring only once. These TCRs' antigens remain unknown. This material consisted of cultured PBMCs, taken from culture after CMV antigen stimulation. These receptors all come from a human donor in good health (CMV status not recorded). Some clones in this sample may be carry-over from other donors' samples.

The chain employs TRBV7-9 and TRBJ2-5; 9 bases match TRBD1. The CDR3 loop spans 14 amino acids. CDR1 is SEHNR, CDR2 FQNEAQ, per germline (reference sequence). The V segment lost 1 base and the J segment 5 bases; nucleotides outside the gene matches: 2. The CDR3 DNA follows: TGTGCCAGCAGCTTAGGACAGGGGGTCGAGACCCAGTACTTC. Amino acids: CASSLGQGVETQYF.

This clonotype was recorded a few times. The chain recombines TRBV10-3 with TRBJ1-4; TRBD1 agrees at 8 bases. Germline CDR1 reads ENHRY; CDR2 reads SYGVKD. With 2 bases clipped from V and 5 bases from J, the junction kept 1 base outside the gene matches. The length of the CDR3 is 14 residues. This CDR3 is CAISEDRGNEKLFF. CDR3 nucleotide sequence: TGTGCCATCAGTGAGGACAGGGGAAATGAAAAACTGTTTTTT.

This clonotype was recorded many times. V is TRBV5-6 and J is TRBJ1-6, with D possibly matching TRBD1 (5 bases). The CDR3 consists of 14 residues. CDR1 and CDR2 (germline): SGHDT, YYEEEE. V lost 0 bases to trimming and J lost 8 bases, with 9 bases between them. CDR3 loop: CASSLERGDSPLHF. The CDR3 DNA is TGTGCCAGCAGCTTGGAAAGGGGTGATTCACCCCTCCACTTT.

A few counts support this clonotype. This chain joins TRBV4-1 and TRBJ2-1; TRBD1 is a possible D gene (5 bases). The CDR3 has 14 amino acids. The V gene lost 0 bases and the J gene lost 6 bases, with 9 bases spanning the gap. The V gene's germline CDR1 is MGHRA and CDR2 YSYEKL. This CDR3 reads CASSQDRQGNEQFF. CDR3 nucleotides: TGCGCCAGCAGCCAAGACCGGCAGGGCAATGAGCAGTTCTTC.

A few counts support this clonotype. The gene calls are TRBV6-1 and TRBJ1-1; no reliable D call. This CDR3 is 12 amino acids long. V lost 6 bases and J lost 0, with 5 bases in between. The V gene's germline CDR1 is MNHNS and CDR2 SASEGT. The CDR3 sequence is CASRPMNTEAFF. DNA of the CDR3: TGTGCCAGCAGACCCATGAACACTGAAGCTTTCTTT.

This clonotype occurred a few times. The chain joins TRBV6-5 to TRBJ2-1; 11 bases are a match to TRBD2. This CDR3 has 15 residues. Per germline, CDR1 MNHEY and CDR2 SVGAGI. V was clipped by 5 bases and J by 13 bases; unmatched bases: 13. Here the CDR3 reads CASSSDSGRAEPQFF. CDR3 nucleotide sequence: TGTGCCAGCAGTAGTGATAGCGGGAGGGCCGAACCCCAGTTCTTC.

The rearrangement uses TRBV7-3 and TRBJ2-5, with 7 positions matching TRBD1. Germline V lookup: CDR1 SGHTA, CDR2 FQGTGA. This CDR3 contains 15 residues. With 5 bases clipped from V and 4 bases from J, the junction kept 10 bases outside the gene matches. The CDR3 DNA reads as TGTGCCAGCAGCACACACAGAGGGGGCGGAGAGACCCAGTACTTC. It is translated as CASSTHRGGGETQYF.

This rearrangement joins TRBV7-9 to TRBJ2-1; TRBD1 agrees at 7 bases. Germline values: CDR1 SEHNR, CDR2 FQNEAQ (reference sequence). The CDR3 runs to 14 residues. V gave up 4 bases and J gave up 8 bases; unmatched junction bases: 8. The CDR3 sequence: CASSSNRGSDEQFF. In DNA, the CDR3 is TGTGCCAGCAGCTCGAACAGGGGATCAGATGAGCAGTTCTTC.

This chain links TRBV4-2 with TRBJ2-5, with D possibly TRBD2 on 7 matching bases. CDR3 size: 16 residues. The germline V gene has CDR1 LGHNA and CDR2 YNFKEQ. Trimming removed 0 bases from V and 5 bases from J, with 16 bases in between. The CDR3 DNA is TGTGCCAGCAGCCAAGATCAGGGGAGGGCCGGGGAGACCCAGTACTTC. The encoded protein is CASSQDQGRAGETQYF.

Many counts were recorded for this clonotype. The chain combines TRBV7-2 with TRBJ2-7; 7 bases are a match to TRBD1. Germline loops: CDR1 SGHTA, CDR2 FQGNSA. The J segment lost 4 bases and the V segment lost 0 bases, leaving 3 bases of the junction unmatched. The CDR3 has 14 amino acids. Here the CDR3 DNA reads TGTGCCAGCAGCTTAGCGGCAGGGGGTTACGAGCAGTACTTC. It translates to CASSLAAGGYEQYF.

This clonotype has only a few counts. CDR3 bases: TGTGCCAGCAGTCAGGGACTAGCGGTCGCAGATACGCAGTATTTT. Translating it yields CASSQGLAVADTQYF. The V call is TRBV27, the J call TRBJ2-3; 11 positions agree with TRBD2. CDR1 is MNHEY and CDR2 is SMNVEV in the germline V gene (reference sequence). The CDR3 loop spans 15 amino acids. Trimming took 5 bases from V and 4 from J; bases not matched to a gene: 5.

The V and J genes are TRBV20-1 and TRBJ1-1, with a possible D match to TRBD1 (5 bases). V was shortened by 0 bases and J by 3 bases, with 17 bases between the two germline ends. CDR1 is DFQATT and CDR2 is SNEGSKA in the germline V gene (reference sequence). This CDR3 comprises 16 residues. The CDR3 sequence is CSAREGSGTSYTEAFF. Written as DNA, the CDR3 is TGCAGTGCTAGAGAAGGTTCTGGGACTTCGTACACTGAAGCTTTCTTT.

The V and J genes are TRBV7-6 and TRBJ1-1; the D gene is possibly TRBD1 (6 bases). Trimming took off 5 bases at V and 5 bases at J, with 18 bases between the two ends. Per the germline V gene, CDR1 is SGHVS and CDR2 is FNYEAQ. CDR3 length: 15 amino acids. In nucleotides, the CDR3 is TGTGCCAGCAGCCTACCCGCAGGGGTTGGGACTGAAGCTTTCTTT. Translating it yields CASSLPAGVGTEAFF.

The genes are TRBV7-3 and TRBJ1-2; D perhaps matches TRBD1 (5 bases). Between the trimmed V and J ends, which lost 0 bases and 8 bases, there was a span of 13 bases. Looked up from germline, CDR1 is SGHTA and CDR2 is FQGTGA. The CDR3 covers 14 residues. CDR3 loop: CASSLTGPGDGYTF. The CDR3 nucleotides read TGTGCCAGCAGCTTAACGGGGCCCGGCGACGGCTACACCTTC. The entire variable domain, with the rest obtained from reference TRBV7-3 and TRBJ1-2, is as follows: GAGVSQTPSNKVTEKGKYVELRCDPISGHTALYWYRQSLGQGPEFLIYFQGTGAADDSGLPNDRFFAVRPEGSVSTLKIQRTERGDSAVYLCASSLTGPGDGYTFGSGTRLTVV.

This clonotype was recorded a few times. This chain connects TRBV28 to TRBJ2-1; 7 bases agree with TRBD2. Germline V gene data show CDR1 as MDHEN and CDR2 as SYDVKM. The CDR3 consists of 12 residues. CDR3: CVSTGGRNEQFF. The CDR3 DNA follows: TGTGTGAGCACCGGGGGGAGGAATGAGCAGTTCTTC.

This clonotype was found a few times. This sequence joins TRBV27 and TRBJ2-4; weak D call: TRBD1 (5 bases). V lost 3 bases, J lost 6 bases, and 9 bases lay in between. The CDR3 has 13 amino acids. The germline V gene has CDR1 MNHEY and CDR2 SMNVEV (reference sequence). Written as DNA, the CDR3 is TGTGCCAGCAGTTTTTATACAGGAAACATTCAGTACTTC. Protein: CASSFYTGNIQYF.

The genes are TRBV12-5 and TRBJ2-3; D call uncertain. The V gene's germline CDR1 is LGHNT and CDR2 FRNRAP. This CDR3 has 15 residues. V lost 6 bases, J lost 2 bases, and 15 bases lay in between. CDR3 amino acids: CASGTHSTNTDTQYF. The DNA of the CDR3 is TGTGCTAGTGGCACGCACTCTACTAACACAGATACGCAGTATTTT. Full variable domain (remainder filled in from reference TRBV12-5 and TRBJ2-3): DARVTQTPRHKVTEMGQEVTMRCQPILGHNTVFWYRQTMMQGLELLAYFRNRAPLDDSGMPKDRFSAEMPDATLATLKIQPSEPRDSAVYFCASGTHSTNTDTQYFGPGTRLTVL.

The V and J genes are TRBV6-6 and TRBJ1-4; weak D call: TRBD1 (5 bases). The germline V gene has CDR1 MNHNY and CDR2 SVGAGI (reference sequence). V dropped 2 bases and J dropped 7 bases, with 14 bases sitting between them. The CDR3 is made up of 15 amino acids. This chain's CDR3 is CASSYPGSGGEKLFF. DNA for the CDR3: TGTGCCAGCAGTTACCCAGGAAGCGGGGGTGAAAAACTGTTTTTT.

This chain links TRBV7-6 with TRBJ2-1; 11 bases are shared with TRBD1. J lost 0 bases, V lost 5 bases, and 12 bases had no gene match. This CDR3 spans 19 amino acids. CDR1 SGHVS and CDR2 FNYEAQ come from the germline V gene. CDR3 loop: CASSLWTGGRRSSYNEQFF. The DNA of the CDR3 is TGTGCCAGCAGCCTCTGGACAGGGGGCAGGAGGAGCTCCTACAATGAGCAGTTCTTC.

The rearrangement uses TRBV12-3 or TRBV12-4 and TRBJ2-7, with 9 bases identical to TRBD2. This CDR3 region has 15 residues. The V and J ends lost 2 bases and 3 bases, in that order; junction bases with no gene match: 5. CDR3 coding DNA: TGTGCCAGCAGTTTAAGGGCTAGCGGGGACTACGAGCAGTACTTC. Its protein product is CASSLRASGDYEQYF.

This clonotype was picked up a small number of times. This chain links TRBV7-6 with TRBJ2-3; TRBD1 agrees at 7 bases. Germline trimming cut 5 bases from V and 2 bases from J; bases unmatched to any gene: 19. Germline values: CDR1 SGHVS, CDR2 FNYEAQ. The CDR3 is 19 residues long. For the CDR3, the DNA is TGTGCCAGCAGCCTCACCGAGGACAGGTCTTACGCAGACACAGATACGCAGTATTTT. Protein: CASSLTEDRSYADTDTQYF.

This clonotype has more than one count but fewer than ten. One end of the junction fails to match germline, which may point to a read error. The chain combines TRBV12-3 or TRBV12-4 with TRBJ2-7, with D unresolved. The CDR3 runs to 13 residues. DNA for the CDR3: TGTGCCAGCAGCTTAGAAGTCGCCTACGAGCAGTACTTC. Encoded protein: CASSLEVAYEQYF.

This clonotype has only a few counts. The V gene is TRBV7-3, the J gene TRBJ2-2; 7 bases map to TRBD1. With 6 bases clipped from V and 6 bases from J, the junction kept 16 bases outside the gene matches. The germline V gene has CDR1 SGHTA and CDR2 FQGTGA. The CDR3 has 17 residues. Written as DNA, the CDR3 is TGTGCCAGCAGGTTTCCCAGGGGGAATCAAAGAGCCGGGGAGCTGTTTTTT. The encoded protein is CASRFPRGNQRAGELFF.

This clonotype occurred once. The chain employs TRBV7-9 and TRBJ2-5; no clear D. The ends were cut back, 0 bases at V and 4 bases at J, with 12 bases in the middle. The CDR3 length is 15 residues. Germline V gene lookup returns CDR1 SEHNR and CDR2 FQNEAQ (reference sequence). This CDR3 reads CASSLAEITRETQYF. The CDR3 nucleotides are TGTGCCAGCAGCTTAGCAGAAATCACGCGAGAGACCCAGTACTTC.

The genes are TRBV7-9 and TRBJ1-2; 9 nucleotides match TRBD1. After removal of 3 bases from V and 8 bases from J, the junction contained 7 bases not matched to a gene. Germline V gene sequence: CDR1 SEHNR, CDR2 FQNEAQ (reference sequence). The CDR3 runs 14 residues. The CDR3 region is CASSFSGQGSGYTF. CDR3 in DNA: TGTGCCAGCAGCTTCTCGGGACAGGGCTCAGGCTACACCTTC.